The 30 T cell receptor beta chains below all came from one sample that was sequenced in a study of T cell responses to AZD1222 COVID-19 vaccine. The repertoire was sequenced with immunoSEQ multiplex PCR; TCRdb's copy has only in-frame clones and lacks some. This sample yields some 74,000 clones, of which 80% are seen a single time; 22% belongs to the top ten. Here the sequenced sample was peripheral blood, taken on day 0 of AZD1222 vaccination. These receptors were taken from an adult in good health.

This chain connects TRBV11-3 to TRBJ2-2, with 8 bases lining up with TRBD2. This CDR3 is 18 amino acids long. CDR1 and CDR2 (germline): SGHNT, YENEEA. With V trimmed by 5 bases and J by 3 bases, 14 bases remained unmatched. This CDR3 is CASSPTRRSGGYTGELFF. The CDR3 region has the DNA TGTGCCAGCAGCCCAACCCGGAGAAGCGGGGGTTACACCGGGGAGCTGTTTTTT.

This clone appeared a single time. The chain joins TRBV9 to TRBJ2-3; D gene ambiguous. CDR3 size: 14 residues. V was clipped by 0 bases and J by 0 bases, with 5 bases between them. Germline CDR1 SGDLS, CDR2 YYNGEE. The CDR3: CASSVDLSTDTQYF. CDR3 coding DNA: TGTGCCAGCAGCGTAGACCTTAGCACAGATACGCAGTATTTT. Full variable domain (remainder filled in from reference TRBV9 and TRBJ2-3): DSGVTQTPKHLITATGQRVTLRCSPRSGDLSVYWYQQSLDQGLQFLIQYYNGEERAKGNILERFSAQQFPDLHSELNLSSLELGDSALYFCASSVDLSTDTQYFGPGTRLTVL.

This clone was observed a handful of times. The genes are TRBV2 and TRBJ1-2; D is unresolved. V lost 3 bases, J lost 4 bases, and 18 bases lay in between. Germline assignment: CDR1 SNHLY and CDR2 FYNNEI. The length of the CDR3 is 16 residues. The CDR3 nucleotides read TGTGCCAGCAGTGATGGTGGTAGGCGATTCGCCTATGGCTACACCTTC. The encoded protein is CASSDGGRRFAYGYTF. Looking up the rest from reference TRBV2 and TRBJ1-2 gives the full variable domain: EPEVTQTPSHQVTQMGQEVILRCVPISNHLYFYWYRQILGQKVEFLVSFYNNEISEKSEIFDDQFSVERPDGSNFTLKIRSTKLEDSAMYFCASSDGGRRFAYGYTFGSGTRLTVV.

The rearrangement uses TRBV6-5 and TRBJ2-4; 7 positions agree with TRBD1. The germline V gene has CDR1 MNHEY and CDR2 SVGAGI. The CDR3 contains 11 residues. V lost 7 bases to trimming and J lost 9 bases; unmatched junction nucleotides: 3. The CDR3 DNA follows: TGTGCCAGCAAGAGGGACAGCATTCAGTACTTC. This encodes CASKRDSIQYF.

This clone occurred a few times. The gene calls are TRBV2 and TRBJ1-2; a possible D gene is TRBD1 (5 bases). Germline loops: CDR1 SNHLY, CDR2 FYNNEI. V was pared by 5 bases and J by 8 bases, with 15 bases between. The CDR3 sequence is 13 residues long. The CDR3 bases are TGTGCCAGCAGTCGCGGGGCGATCCGCGGCTACACCTTC. Its protein is CASSRGAIRGYTF.

The chain couples TRBV3-1 (or the pseudogene TRBV3-2) to TRBJ1-3, with D unclear. V was shortened by 6 bases and J by 0 bases, with 6 bases between the two germline ends. This CDR3 spans 13 amino acids. Germline loops: CDR1 LGHDT, CDR2 YNNKEL (reference sequence). The CDR3 protein is CASRQFSGNTIYF. DNA for the CDR3: TGTGCCAGCAGACAATTCTCTGGAAACACCATATATTTT.

This chain links TRBV2 with TRBJ1-5; 7 bases are a match to TRBD1. The CDR3 length is 15 residues. Losses at the gene ends were 0 bases for V and 4 bases for J; bases not matched to a gene: 3. From germline, CDR1 is SNHLY and CDR2 FYNNEI. The CDR3 DNA reads TGTGCCAGCAGTGAAGCGCGACAGGGTAATCAGCCCCAGCATTTT. It is translated as CASSEARQGNQPQHF.

The chain uses TRBV6-6 and TRBJ1-5; D unclear. CDR1 MNHNY and CDR2 SVGAGI come from the germline V gene (reference sequence). This CDR3 is 12 amino acids long. Deletions cut 7 bases from V and 6 bases from J, with 10 bases between. DNA for the CDR3: TGTGCCAGCACAAGTGGTCGTCAGCCCCAGCATTTT. This gives the protein CASTSGRQPQHF.

The gene calls are TRBV5-1 and TRBJ2-7, with D unclear. The CDR3 extends over 14 amino acids. The ends were cut back, 4 bases at V and 2 bases at J, with 13 bases in the middle. Per germline, CDR1 SGHRS and CDR2 YFSETQ. CDR3 loop: CASSPTDTPYEQYF. Written as DNA, the CDR3 is TGCGCCAGCAGCCCGACCGATACCCCCTACGAGCAGTACTTC.

The V and J genes are TRBV11-2 and TRBJ2-7; tentatively, D is TRBD1 (6 bases). CDR1 SGHAT and CDR2 FQNNGV come from the germline V gene. The CDR3 is 14 amino acids. Between the trimmed V and J ends, which lost 5 bases and 3 bases, there was a span of 14 bases. This chain's CDR3 is CASSLPGRGYEQYF. The CDR3 coding sequence is TGTGCCAGCAGCCTCCCGGGCAGGGGCTACGAGCAGTACTTC.

The chain employs TRBV28 and TRBJ1-1, with a possible D match to TRBD1 (5 bases). Trimming removed 10 bases from V and 4 bases from J, with 19 bases in between. Germline CDR1 is MDHEN and CDR2 is SYDVKM. The CDR3 has 14 amino acids. The CDR3 reads CATNSGLQSTEAFF. In DNA form, the CDR3 reads TGTGCCACCAACTCGGGACTTCAAAGCACTGAAGCTTTCTTT. Together with reference TRBV28 and TRBJ1-1, the CDR3 gives the full variable domain: DVKVTQSSRYLVKRTGEKVFLECVQDMDHENMFWYRQDPGLGLRLIYFSYDVKMKEKGDIPEGYSVSREKKERFSLILESASTNQTSMYLCATNSGLQSTEAFFGQGTRLTVV.

The J gene is TRBJ1-5, the V gene TRBV28, with a weak D call TRBD1 (6 bases). The germline V gene encodes CDR1 MDHEN and CDR2 SYDVKM. This CDR3 spans 13 amino acids. Trimming shortened V by 3 bases and J by 5 bases, and 8 bases separated the two germline ends. CDR3: CASSLGAHQPQHF. As DNA, the CDR3 is TGTGCCAGCAGTTTGGGGGCGCATCAGCCCCAGCATTTT. Filled out from reference TRBV28 and TRBJ1-5, the complete variable domain reads DVKVTQSSRYLVKRTGEKVFLECVQDMDHENMFWYRQDPGLGLRLIYFSYDVKMKEKGDIPEGYSVSREKKERFSLILESASTNQTSMYLCASSLGAHQPQHFGDGTRLSIL.

This clone showed up just a few times. The chain recombines TRBV2 with TRBJ2-7; the D is unclear. The CDR3 loop spans 16 amino acids. Trimming removed 6 bases at V and 6 bases at J, with 24 bases between. Germline V gene sequence: CDR1 SNHLY, CDR2 FYNNEI. CDR3 amino acids: CASSLTPVGYKIEQYF. The DNA for the CDR3 is TGTGCCAGCAGCCTAACACCAGTGGGTTACAAAATCGAGCAGTACTTC. The full variable domain, completed using reference TRBV2 and TRBJ2-7, is EPEVTQTPSHQVTQMGQEVILRCVPISNHLYFYWYRQILGQKVEFLVSFYNNEISEKSEIFDDQFSVERPDGSNFTLKIRSTKLEDSAMYFCASSLTPVGYKIEQYFGPGTRLTVT.

V is TRBV5-1 and J is TRBJ2-3; 8 nucleotides agree with TRBD2. The CDR3 has 16 amino acids. Germline CDR1 is SGHRS and CDR2 is YFSETQ. J lost 1 base, V lost 0 bases, and 4 bases had no gene match. CDR3 bases: TGCGCCAGCAGCTTGGCCCTGACTAGCGGCACAGATACGCAGTATTTT. Residues: CASSLALTSGTDTQYF. Variable domain in full (rest from reference TRBV5-1 and TRBJ2-3): KAGVTQTPRYLIKTRGQQVTLSCSPISGHRSVSWYQQTPGQGLQFLFEYFSETQRNKGNFPGRFSGRQFSNSRSEMNVSTLELGDSALYLCASSLALTSGTDTQYFGPGTRLTVL.

The chain employs TRBV30 and TRBJ2-1; 10 bases agree with TRBD2. The CDR3 sequence is 17 residues long. Germline V gene sequence: CDR1 GTSNPN, CDR2 SVGIG (reference sequence). V lost 4 bases, J lost 0 bases, and 9 bases stayed unmatched. CDR3 coding DNA: TGTGCCTGGATTAATAGCGGGAGGTATAGCTCCTACAATGAGCAGTTCTTC. It yields the protein CAWINSGRYSSYNEQFF.

The chain uses TRBV2 and TRBJ1-6; the D is unclear. Germline loops: CDR1 SNHLY, CDR2 FYNNEI. The CDR3 is 15 residues long. The V gene lost 6 bases and the J gene lost 5 bases, with 14 bases spanning the gap. CDR3 protein: CASRVEVADNSPLHF. The CDR3 DNA reads as TGTGCCAGCAGAGTGGAGGTTGCAGATAATTCACCCCTCCACTTT. Full variable domain (outside the CDR3, taken from reference TRBV2 and TRBJ1-6): EPEVTQTPSHQVTQMGQEVILRCVPISNHLYFYWYRQILGQKVEFLVSFYNNEISEKSEIFDDQFSVERPDGSNFTLKIRSTKLEDSAMYFCASRVEVADNSPLHFGNGTRLTVT.

This clone has only a few counts. V and J are TRBV18 and TRBJ2-1; D ambiguous. The V end was cut by 5 bases, the J end by 4 bases, with 6 bases between. There are 12 residues in the CDR3. Germline V gene data show CDR1 as KGHSH and CDR2 as LQKENI. CDR3 loop: CASSTLYNEQFF. The DNA of the CDR3 is TGTGCCAGCTCAACCCTTTACAATGAGCAGTTCTTC.

This sequence joins TRBV5-6 and TRBJ2-7; the D gene is possibly TRBD1 (5 bases). Germline V gives CDR1 SGHDT, CDR2 YYEEEE. The CDR3 sequence is 14 residues long. V was shortened by 3 bases and J by 4 bases, with 14 bases between the two germline ends. The CDR3 here is CASSSSPQGYEQYF. The CDR3 nucleotides are TGTGCCAGCAGCTCCTCCCCCCAGGGATACGAGCAGTACTTC.

The rearrangement uses TRBV6-5 and TRBJ1-2, with 7 positions matching TRBD1. The V and J ends lost 10 bases and 6 bases, in that order; junction bases with no gene match: 14. From germline, CDR1 is MNHEY and CDR2 SVGAGI. The CDR3 is made up of 14 amino acids. CDR3 residues: CATGDGQEGDGYTF. The CDR3, as DNA: TGTGCCACAGGGGATGGACAGGAGGGAGATGGCTACACCTTC.

The rearrangement uses TRBV18 and TRBJ2-1; the match to TRBD1 covers 7 bases. The CDR3 totals 16 residues. Losses at the gene ends were 6 bases for V and 4 bases for J; bases not matched to a gene: 12. Germline V lookup: CDR1 KGHSH, CDR2 LQKENI. CDR3 loop: CASSPLSDRAYNEQFF. CDR3 DNA: TGTGCCAGCTCCCCCCTTTCTGACAGGGCATACAATGAGCAGTTCTTC.

V is TRBV6-5 and J is TRBJ2-1; unclear D gene. This CDR3 region has 13 residues. Germline V gene sequence: CDR1 MNHEY, CDR2 SVGAGI. V was clipped by 5 bases and J by 2 bases, with 7 bases between them. DNA for the CDR3: TGTGCCAGCAGTCCGGGTGCCTACAATGAGCAGTTCTTC. Encoded protein: CASSPGAYNEQFF.

This chain links TRBV5-6 with TRBJ1-1; 10 positions match TRBD1. This CDR3 has 14 amino acids. Trimming took 4 bases from V and 5 from J; bases not matched to a gene: 5. Germline V gene sequence: CDR1 SGHDT, CDR2 YYEEEE. CDR3 sequence: CASSQPGQGTEAFF. For the CDR3, the DNA is TGTGCCAGCAGCCAGCCGGGACAGGGGACTGAAGCTTTCTTT. Filled out from reference TRBV5-6 and TRBJ1-1, the complete variable domain reads DAGVTQSPTHLIKTRGQQVTLRCSPKSGHDTVSWYQQALGQGPQFIFQYYEEEERQRGNFPDRFSGHQFPNYSSELNVNALLLGDSALYLCASSQPGQGTEAFFGQGTRLTVV.

This chain uses TRBV18 with TRBJ2-4; possible D gene TRBD1, 5 bases. Germline loops: CDR1 KGHSH, CDR2 LQKENI. The CDR3 totals 14 residues. V dropped 5 bases and J dropped 8 bases, with 16 bases sitting between them. The CDR3 loop is CASSNRPGWDIQYF. CDR3 bases: TGTGCCAGCTCAAACCGGCCAGGGTGGGACATTCAGTACTTC. Looking up the rest from reference TRBV18 and TRBJ2-4 gives the full variable domain: NAGVMQNPRHLVRRRGQEARLRCSPMKGHSHVYWYRQLPEEGLKFMVYLQKENIIDESGMPKERFSAEFPKEGPSILRIQQVVRGDSAAYFCASSNRPGWDIQYFGAGTRLSVL.

The chain recombines TRBV4-1 with TRBJ2-2, with D unclear. Germline V CDR1 and CDR2: MGHRA, YSYEKL. This CDR3 is 14 amino acids long. V lost 0 bases to trimming and J lost 8 bases, with 10 bases between them. The CDR3 DNA reads as TGCGCCAGCAGCCAAGAGACCCTGGGTGGGGAGCTGTTTTTT. Its translation: CASSQETLGGELFF.

The genes are TRBV5-1 and TRBJ2-2; a weak D match, TRBD1 (6 bases). The CDR3 totals 16 residues. Trimming removed 4 bases at V and 4 bases at J, with 17 bases between. Germline V gene lookup returns CDR1 SGHRS and CDR2 YFSETQ. In DNA, the CDR3 is TGCGCCAGCAGCCCGGTTCCGGGACACCCCACCGGGGAGCTGTTTTTT. Residues: CASSPVPGHPTGELFF. Full variable domain (remainder filled in from reference TRBV5-1 and TRBJ2-2): KAGVTQTPRYLIKTRGQQVTLSCSPISGHRSVSWYQQTPGQGLQFLFEYFSETQRNKGNFPGRFSGRQFSNSRSEMNVSTLELGDSALYLCASSPVPGHPTGELFFGEGSRLTVL.

The gene calls are TRBV7-8 and TRBJ2-7; D perhaps matches TRBD1 (5 bases). Germline-derived CDR1 and CDR2 are SGHVS and FQNEAQ. V was pared by 1 base and J by 5 bases, with 12 bases between. The CDR3 extends over 14 amino acids. This chain's CDR3 is CASSLGSGRDEQYF. In nucleotides, the CDR3 is TGTGCCAGCAGCTTAGGTTCTGGCAGGGACGAGCAGTACTTC.

The CDR3 DNA reads as TGTGCCAGTATGGGAGGGAGCTTTAATGAAAAACTGTTTTTT. This encodes CASMGGSFNEKLFF. V gene TRBV19 combines with J gene TRBJ1-4; D uncertain. CDR3 size: 14 residues. V was shortened by 7 bases and J by 4 bases, with 13 bases between the two germline ends. Germline V lookup: CDR1 LNHDA, CDR2 SQIVND (reference sequence).

The chain uses TRBV28 and TRBJ1-1; 8 bases map to TRBD1. Germline CDR1 and CDR2: MDHEN and SYDVKM. CDR3 size: 16 residues. Trimming cost V 8 bases and J 4 bases; bases outside gene matches: 15. CDR3 nucleotide sequence: TGTGCCAGCGTAAAGTCAGCAGGGGGCCGGGGCACTGAAGCTTTCTTT. It encodes CASVKSAGGRGTEAFF.

The chain couples TRBV11-2 to TRBJ1-6, with 8 positions matching TRBD1. The germline V gene encodes CDR1 SGHAT and CDR2 FQNNGV. This CDR3 region has 15 residues. The trim removed 1 base at V and 8 bases at J, leaving 4 bases unmatched. The CDR3 DNA follows: TGTGCCAGCAGCTTAGTTTGGACAGGGTATTCACCCCTCCACTTT. This translates into CASSLVWTGYSPLHF.

In the case of this clone: This may be a read error, as it is one base from a much larger clone. The chain couples TRBV25-1 to TRBJ1-1; a weak D match, TRBD1 (6 bases). There are 13 residues in the CDR3. Germline-derived CDR1 and CDR2 are MGHDK and SYGVNS. The V end was cut by 3 bases, the J end by 9 bases, with 14 bases between. The CDR3 protein is CASSDYQGSKAFF. CDR3 coding DNA: TGTGCCAGCAGTGATTATCAGGGGTCTAAAGCTTTCTTT.